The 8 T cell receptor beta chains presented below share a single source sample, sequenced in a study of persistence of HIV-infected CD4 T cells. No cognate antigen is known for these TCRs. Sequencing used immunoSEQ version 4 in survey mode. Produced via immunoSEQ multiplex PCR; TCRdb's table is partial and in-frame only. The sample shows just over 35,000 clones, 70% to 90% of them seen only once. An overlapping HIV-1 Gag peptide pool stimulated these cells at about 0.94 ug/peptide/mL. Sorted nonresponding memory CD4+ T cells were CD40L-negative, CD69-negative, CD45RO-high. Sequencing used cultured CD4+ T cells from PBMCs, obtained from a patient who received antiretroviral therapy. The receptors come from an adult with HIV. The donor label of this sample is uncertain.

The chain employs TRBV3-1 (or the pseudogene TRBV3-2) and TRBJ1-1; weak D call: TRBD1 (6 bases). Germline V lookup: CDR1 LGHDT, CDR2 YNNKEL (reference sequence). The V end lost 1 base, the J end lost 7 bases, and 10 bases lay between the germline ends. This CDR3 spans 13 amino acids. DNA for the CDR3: TGTGCCAGCAGCCAAGTACAGGGCCGTGAAGCTTTCTTT. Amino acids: CASSQVQGREAFF.

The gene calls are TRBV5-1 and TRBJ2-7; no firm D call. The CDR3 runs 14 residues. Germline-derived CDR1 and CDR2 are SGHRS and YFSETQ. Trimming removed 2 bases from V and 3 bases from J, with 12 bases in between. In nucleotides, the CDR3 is TGCGCCAGCAGCTTTCCGGACGGAGTCTACGAGCAGTACTTC. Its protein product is CASSFPDGVYEQYF.

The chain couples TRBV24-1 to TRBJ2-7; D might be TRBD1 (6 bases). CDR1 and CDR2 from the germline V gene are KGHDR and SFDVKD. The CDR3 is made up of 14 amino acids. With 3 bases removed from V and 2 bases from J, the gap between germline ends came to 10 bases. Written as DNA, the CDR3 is TGTGCCACCAGTGATACTGGACAGACCTACGAGCAGTACTTC. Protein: CATSDTGQTYEQYF.

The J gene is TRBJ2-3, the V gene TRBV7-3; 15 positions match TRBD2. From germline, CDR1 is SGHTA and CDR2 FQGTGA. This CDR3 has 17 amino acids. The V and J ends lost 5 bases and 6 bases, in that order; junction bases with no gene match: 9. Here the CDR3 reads CASSAYGLAGGPDTQYF. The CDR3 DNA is TGTGCCAGCAGCGCCTACGGACTAGCGGGGGGGCCGGATACGCAGTATTTT.

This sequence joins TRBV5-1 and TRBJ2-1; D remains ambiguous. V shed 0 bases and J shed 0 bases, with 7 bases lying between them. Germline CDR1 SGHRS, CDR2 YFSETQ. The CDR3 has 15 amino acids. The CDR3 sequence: CASSLAQSSYNEQFF. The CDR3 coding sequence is TGCGCCAGCAGCTTGGCCCAGAGCTCCTACAATGAGCAGTTCTTC.

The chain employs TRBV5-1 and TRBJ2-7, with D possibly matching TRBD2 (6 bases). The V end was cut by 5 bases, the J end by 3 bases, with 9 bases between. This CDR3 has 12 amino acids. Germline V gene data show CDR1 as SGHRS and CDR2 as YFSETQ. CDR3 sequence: CASSPEGYEQYF. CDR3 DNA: TGCGCCAGCAGTCCGGAGGGCTACGAGCAGTACTTC.

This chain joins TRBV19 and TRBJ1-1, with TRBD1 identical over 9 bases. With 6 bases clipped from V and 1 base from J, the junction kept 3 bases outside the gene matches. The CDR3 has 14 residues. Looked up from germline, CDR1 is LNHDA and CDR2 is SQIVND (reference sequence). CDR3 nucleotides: TGTGCCAGTAGCCTGGGACAGGGGAACACTGAAGCTTTCTTT. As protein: CASSLGQGNTEAFF.

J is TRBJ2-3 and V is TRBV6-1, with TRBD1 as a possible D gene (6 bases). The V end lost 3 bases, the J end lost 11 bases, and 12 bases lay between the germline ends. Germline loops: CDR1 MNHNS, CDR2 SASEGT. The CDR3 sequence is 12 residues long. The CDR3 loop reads CASSEFVGQQYF. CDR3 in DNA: TGTGCCAGCAGTGAGTTTGTGGGACAGCAGTATTTT.